One TCR beta chain is described in this entry. Which antigen it targets is not known. Per-base quality was not reported, and no clone a single base away is much larger than it. Via the germline V gene (reference sequence), CDR1 is SEHNR and CDR2 FQNEAQ. CDR3 length: 13 amino acids, cysteine to phenylalanine. Only the CDR3 DNA is retained, 39 bases long and in frame from the first base. V drops 5 bases and J drops 7 bases, leaving 12 bases in between. The record originates from a study of STAT3 mutations in large granular lymphocyte leukemia (dated by TCRdb to between 2018 and 2021). About the investigation overall: In roughly half of the longitudinally sequenced T-LGLL patients, canonical activating STAT3 mutations were detected. Over half of the T-LGLL patients were given one or more immunosuppressive therapy regimens, and around two fifths of the treated patients had a hematologic response. Patients with T-cell large granular lymphocyte leukemia underwent serial deep sequencing of TCRbeta CDR3 and STAT3 to reconstruct clonal hierarchy and dynamics. From an initial cohort of 207 LGL patients, about 19 representative T-LGLL cases were picked for longitudinal TCRbeta and STAT3 sequencing. As controls within the study, a couple of patients with natural killer LGL leukemia were also sequenced longitudinally. For each patient, sequencing was performed at an average of about 4.3 time points, with a range of 2 to 8 samplings. Overall study results and their limits: Because no samples were available when a clone first appeared, clonal expansion was inferred from samplings taken at other points. At least one immunodominant TCRbeta clonotype was present in every T-LGLL patient, and multiple immunodominant subclonotypes appeared in about half of the T-LGLL patients. TCR clonotype switching after therapy was seen in about 30% of the 18 patients, with all newly emerging clones being STAT3 wild type. Linking therapy response to changes in TCR clonal burden was complicated by variable intervals between samplings and by differing treatment regimens. Since codominant clonotypes persisted in some patients, a small but highly pathogenic clone may have gone undetected. The burden of the dominant TCR clone was higher than the STAT3 mutant burden in several patients, which suggests that the STAT3 mutation arose secondarily inside a clone that had already expanded.

TCRbeta libraries were sequenced on an Illumina MiSeq, averaging about 41,000 productive templates per sample. TCRbeta CDR3 libraries were generated with the immunoSEQ assay using multiplex PCR amplification. The original methods were these. Repertoire diversity was calculated as previously defined, and values close to 0 indicated extremely monoclonal samples. The table comes from immuneACCESS by way of TCRdb, which keeps in-frame sequences with V and J called. Part of the clones is missing from these tables; in studies checked, under half for an unresolved V gene and the rest for unknown reasons. V and J calls plus clone size are reproduced from that table; the DNA served to infer D and trimming. This sample holds 2,500 or so clones; approximately 66% were observed only once. The top ten clonotypes cover 80% to 90% of the sample. DNA was extracted from blood mononuclear cells, and the same DNA was used for both TCR and STAT3 sequencing.

The sequenced material came from peripheral blood mononuclear cells. This sequence originates from a man aged 60 to 75 with T-cell large granular lymphocyte leukemia. Some clones in this sample may be carry-over from other donors' samples. The age is the age at diagnosis. The chain joins TRBV7-9 to TRBJ2-1; the D gene identity is not certain. The CDR3 region: CASSPITPNEQFF. Read as DNA, the sequence is TGTGCCAGCAGCCCAATAACCCCTAATGAGCAGTTCTTC.